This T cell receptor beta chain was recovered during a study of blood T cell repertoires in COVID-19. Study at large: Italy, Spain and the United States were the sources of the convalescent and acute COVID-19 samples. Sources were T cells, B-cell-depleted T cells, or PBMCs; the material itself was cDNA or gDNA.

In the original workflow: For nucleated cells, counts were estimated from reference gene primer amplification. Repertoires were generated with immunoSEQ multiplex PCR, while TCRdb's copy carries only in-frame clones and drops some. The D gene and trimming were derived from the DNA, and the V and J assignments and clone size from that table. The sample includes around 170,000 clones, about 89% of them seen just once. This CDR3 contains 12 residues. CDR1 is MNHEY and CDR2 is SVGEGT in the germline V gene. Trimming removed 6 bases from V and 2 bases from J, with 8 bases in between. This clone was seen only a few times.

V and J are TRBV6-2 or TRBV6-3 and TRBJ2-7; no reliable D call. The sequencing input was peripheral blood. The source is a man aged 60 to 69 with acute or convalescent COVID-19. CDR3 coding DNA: TGTGCCAGCAGCGTCGAGGCCTACGAGCAGTACTTC. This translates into CASSVEAYEQYF.